This T cell receptor (beta chain) originates from a study of blood T cell repertoires in COVID-19. Study summary: Sample material is recorded as cDNA or gDNA derived from T cells, B-cell-depleted T cells, or PBMCs.

As processed by the authors: Estimated nucleated cell counts came from reference gene primer amplification. TCRdb's copy holds only in-frame clones and misses some; the assay was immunoSEQ multiplex PCR. The DNA was the basis for D and trimming; V, J and clone size are from that table. The sample yields some 29,000 clones, around 82% seen once. Per germline, CDR1 SGHDN and CDR2 FVKESK. V shed 2 bases and J 9 bases; nucleotides not matched to a gene: 13. There are 17 residues in the CDR3. The sample was peripheral blood. The TCR originated in an elderly man with active COVID-19. The chain carries TRBV14 and TRBJ1-6; 7 bases line up with TRBD1. This CDR3 reads CASSQIIGTAGGSPLHF. The CDR3 bases are TGTGCCAGCAGCCAAATTATTGGGACAGCCGGGGGTTCACCCCTCCACTTT.